Listed here is a single T cell receptor beta chain. Its antigen remains unidentified. Sequencing targeted expressed TCRB transcripts, as all isolated RNA had been reverse transcribed. Sequencing used immunoSEQ multiplex PCR; TCRdb keeps in-frame clones, though not all of them. The table lists approximately 730,000 clones, about an eighth of them singletons. The data derive from a study of beta chain features in type 1 diabetes. Overall study findings and caveats: Sequencing used cDNA, and cells with high TCR expression could therefore be over-represented. The question left open here concerned HLA type influencing TCRB rearrangement. The study found moderately but significantly shorter TCRB CDR3s in all four CD4+ subsets of Type 1 diabetes patients.

By way of CD45RO/CCR7/CD25/CD127/CD95/CD27, the CD4+ regulatory, stem cell-like memory, central memory and naive cells were sorted. The authors obtained over 95% purity in all sorted populations. The germline V gene encodes CDR1 MNHNS and CDR2 SASEGT. Trimming cost V 6 bases and J 6 bases, with 9 bases left between them. The CDR3 contains 11 residues. The sample comprised naive CD4+ T cells from blood. This sequence was found in a man aged 18 to 35 with type 1 diabetes. This chain uses TRBV6-1 with TRBJ2-7; D not resolved. The CDR3 nucleotides read TGTGCCAGCAGGGCAGCCGCCGAGCAGTACTTC. Its protein is CASRAAAEQYF.